Listed below are T cell receptor beta chains from one sample, sequenced in a study of shared clonotypes between healthy human individuals. The repertoire was sequenced with immunoSEQ multiplex PCR; TCRdb's copy has only in-frame clones and lacks some. The repertoire includes millions of clones, under 95% of them detected once, and 1.5% to 2% sits in the top ten. Material for sequencing was naive CD8+ T cells from PBMCs. The receptor set was obtained from a man younger than 35 in good health. Some clones in this sample may be carry-over from other donors' samples. The CDR3 runs from the conserved cysteine through the conserved F or W. The order of the fields is CDR3 protein, CDR3 DNA, V gene, J gene, D gene, clone size. The D gene is left open where the match is weak. Only some rows state a clone size, as once, few, many or a class for expanded clones.

CAISESGRGEAFF	TGTGCCATCAGTGAGTCGGGGAGGGGGGAGGCTTTCTTT	TRBV10-3	TRBJ1-1	.	.
CASSPFERQLRFNEKLFF	TGCGCCAGCAGCCCTTTCGAAAGACAGTTAAGATTTAATGAAAAACTGTTTTTT	TRBV4-3	TRBJ1-4	.	.
CASSQLAVSFEAFF	TGTGCCAGCAGCCAATTAGCCGTCTCATTTGAAGCTTTCTTT	TRBV14	TRBJ1-1	.	.
CASSRKDGNYGYTF	TGTGCCAGCAGCAGAAAGGACGGAAACTATGGCTACACCTTC	TRBV7-9	TRBJ1-2	.	.
CASSWLDRTSYEQYF	TGTGCCAGCAGCTGGCTGGACCGAACAAGCTACGAGCAGTACTTC	TRBV7-8	TRBJ2-7	.	.
CASSLAGTTGVGYTF	TGTGCCAGCAGCTTAGCGGGGACCACAGGCGTTGGCTACACCTTC	TRBV11-1	TRBJ1-2	.	.
CASSLGSDIQYF	TGTGCCAGCAGCTTAGGAAGCGACATTCAGTACTTC	TRBV11-2	TRBJ2-4	.	.
CASSLSKGLGTHEQYF	TGTGCCAGCAGTTTATCGAAGGGGTTGGGCACACACGAGCAGTACTTC	TRBV27	TRBJ2-7	.	.
CASSLVLAGGPNYEQYF	TGTGCCAGCAGCTTAGTTCTAGCGGGAGGCCCCAACTACGAGCAGTACTTC	TRBV7-9	TRBJ2-7	TRBD2	.
CASRRRTEGEQFF	TGTGCCAGCAGAAGACGGACCGAAGGTGAGCAGTTCTTC	TRBV2	TRBJ2-1	.	.
CASSPNLGRGYTF	TGCGCCAGCAGCCCCAACCTCGGCCGCGGCTACACCTTC	TRBV4-3	TRBJ1-2	.	.
CASSPLTALIYGYTF	TGTGCCAGCAGCCCTCTGACAGCTTTGATCTATGGCTACACCTTC	TRBV7-9	TRBJ1-2	.	.
CASSVAGRRSDNEQFF	TGTGCCAGCAGCGTAGCTGGCAGGAGGTCGGATAATGAGCAGTTCTTC	TRBV9	TRBJ2-1	.	.
CASNPRGGSGQPQHF	TGTGCCAGTAATCCCCGAGGGGGCTCGGGTCAGCCCCAGCATTTT	TRBV19	TRBJ1-5	TRBD1	few
CAISESRINTGELFF	TGTGCCATCAGTGAGTCGCGCATCAACACCGGGGAGCTGTTTTTT	TRBV10-3	TRBJ2-2	.	few
CASSLSGSSYEQYF	TGTGCCAGCAGCTTGAGCGGGAGCTCCTACGAGCAGTACTTC	TRBV13	TRBJ2-7	TRBD2	.
CASSSWTEHHTEAFF	TGTGCCAGCAGTTCGTGGACAGAACACCACACTGAAGCTTTCTTT	TRBV28	TRBJ1-1	.	.
CASRERAFYGYTF	TGTGCCAGCAGGGAGAGGGCTTTCTATGGCTACACCTTC	TRBV6-1	TRBJ1-2	.	.
CASTLTMGVGRGQYF	TGTGCCAGCACCCTAACGATGGGAGTAGGGAGAGGGCAGTACTTC	TRBV11-2	TRBJ2-7	.	.
CASSRLAGEINEQFF	TGTGCCAGCAGCCGACTAGCGGGAGAGATCAATGAGCAGTTCTTC	TRBV9	TRBJ2-1	TRBD2	.
CVSRAGYEQYF	TGTGTTTCCCGGGCCGGCTACGAGCAGTACTTC	TRBV6-6	TRBJ2-7	.	.
CASSLYPRGGEKLFF	TGTGCCAGCAGTTTATATCCCAGGGGTGGTGAAAAACTGTTTTTT	TRBV28	TRBJ1-4	.	.
CATSPRVSYEQYF	TGTGCCACCTCCCCGAGGGTAAGCTACGAGCAGTACTTC	TRBV6-5	TRBJ2-7	.	.
CASSHPLAPDTQYF	TGCGCCAGCAGCCACCCTTTAGCTCCAGATACGCAGTATTTT	TRBV4-1	TRBJ2-3	.	.
CASSYSRGGNHEQYF	TGTGCCAGCAGTTACTCTCGTGGCGGAAACCACGAGCAGTACTTC	TRBV6-5	TRBJ2-7	.	.
CASSEGLAGAISYEQYF	TGTGCCAGCAGCGAGGGACTAGCGGGAGCCATCTCCTACGAGCAGTACTTC	TRBV25-1	TRBJ2-7	TRBD2	once
CASSGDSNTEAFF	TGTGCCAGCAGTGGGGACAGCAACACTGAAGCTTTCTTT	TRBV2	TRBJ1-1	TRBD1	.
CASSTRLGEDTQYF	TGTGCCAGCAGCACACGACTAGGGGAGGATACGCAGTATTTT	TRBV7-9	TRBJ2-3	.	.